The clone carrying this TCR beta chain was recorded a few times. Its cognate antigen is unknown. V shed 8 bases and J shed 0 bases, with 7 bases lying between them. The CDR3 covers 12 residues. Germline CDR1 LGHNT, CDR2 FRNRAP. This record comes from a study of OX40 agonist ivuxolimab in advanced cancers. At the level of the study: Patients were infused with ivuxolimab every 2 weeks at 0.01 to 10 mg/kg. Those enrolled were about 82% male, with a mean age of around 60 years and ages from roughly 20 to 85. Three patients had partial responses: one hepatocellular carcinoma, two cutaneous melanoma. Study results and limitations: The study found that CD8+ T cells averaged more expanded clones than CD4+.

Generated by immunoSEQ multiplex PCR, the TCRdb table keeps only in-frame clones and is missing some. The profile shows tens of thousands of clones, 91% of them singletons. The sequenced sample was CD4+ or CD8+ T cells sorted from blood, obtained in a trial of the OX40 agonist ivuxolimab. The rearrangement joins TRBV12-5 to TRBJ2-5; tentatively, D is TRBD2 (5 bases). This sequence was found in an adult with an advanced solid tumor such as melanoma, head and neck, liver or kidney cancer. The CDR3 DNA reads as TGTGCTAGTACTAGGGACCAAGAGACCCAGTACTTC. Amino acid sequence: CASTRDQETQYF.